This T cell receptor beta chain is drawn from a study of control samples from healthy donors and cancer patients. This clone was seen once. CDR1 and CDR2 from the germline V gene are MNHEY and SVGAGI. The CDR3 is 13 amino acids. Trimming shortened V by 7 bases and J by 3 bases, and 9 bases separated the two germline ends. Produced via immunoSEQ multiplex PCR; TCRdb's table is partial and in-frame only. The table lists around 150,000 clones, about 90% of them singletons. The receptor's source is a man younger than 45 in good health. Sequencing input: blood. The rearrangement joins TRBV6-5 to TRBJ2-2, with unresolved D. In DNA form, the CDR3 reads TGTGCCAGCATGACCAGCTACACCGGGGAGCTGTTTTTT. Translation: CASMTSYTGELFF.